This T cell receptor (beta chain) was sequenced in a study of control samples from healthy donors and cancer patients. Some clones are missing from TCRdb's copy, which holds only in-frame ones; the method was immunoSEQ multiplex PCR. The profile covers approximately 100,000 clones, with around nine tenths appearing a single time and over 20% taken by the ten largest. Between the trimmed V and J ends, which lost 5 bases and 2 bases, there was a span of 14 bases. CDR1 and CDR2 (germline): SEHNR, FQNEAQ (reference sequence). This CDR3 spans 15 amino acids. The V and J genes are TRBV7-9 and TRBJ2-3, with a possible D match to TRBD1 (6 bases). Sample: blood. This receptor was identified in a man aged 25-40 years in good health. For the CDR3, the DNA is TGTGCCAGCAGCCGCGGACAGAACCCCACAGATACGCAGTATTTT. It is translated as CASSRGQNPTDTQYF.